These 31 T cell receptor beta chains were all obtained from the same sample, sequenced in a study of blood T cell repertoires in COVID-19. The table came from immunoSEQ multiplex PCR; TCRdb's copy has only in-frame clones and leaves some out. The sample lists about 240,000 clones; approximately 83% were seen once. The sample consisted of peripheral blood. The receptor source for this set is a man younger than 45 who had recovered from COVID-19.

V and J are TRBV7-9 and TRBJ1-1, with D uncertain. CDR3 length equals 15 residues. Trimming removed 2 bases from V and 2 bases from J, with 12 bases in between. The germline gives CDR1 SEHNR, CDR2 FQNEAQ (reference sequence). The CDR3 region has the DNA TGTGCCAGCAGCTTATCGGACGGACTTAACACTGAAGCTTTCTTT. Its translation: CASSLSDGLNTEAFF.

V is TRBV6-1 and J is TRBJ2-7; 9 bases line up with TRBD1. The V and J ends lost 4 bases and 2 bases, in that order; junction bases with no gene match: 15. Per germline, CDR1 MNHNS and CDR2 SASEGT. The CDR3 sequence is 18 residues long. CDR3 region: CASSALPQGAPLTYEQYV. CDR3 DNA: TGTGCCAGCAGTGCCCTTCCACAGGGGGCCCCCCTTACCTACGAGCAGTACGTC.

This chain connects TRBV3-1 (or the pseudogene TRBV3-2) to TRBJ1-1; the match to TRBD1 covers 8 bases. Losses at the gene ends were 5 bases for V and 10 bases for J; bases not matched to a gene: 6. Germline V gene lookup returns CDR1 LGHDT and CDR2 YNNKEL (reference sequence). The CDR3 is made up of 12 amino acids. The CDR3 DNA reads as TGTGCCAGCAGCTCCGACAGGGGCCCAGCTTTCTTT. Its protein is CASSSDRGPAFF.

The chain employs TRBV27 and TRBJ1-6; TRBD1 is a possible D gene (5 bases). Per the germline V gene, CDR1 is MNHEY and CDR2 is SMNVEV (reference sequence). This CDR3 spans 14 amino acids. Trimming removed 6 bases at V and 6 bases at J, with 12 bases between. The chain's CDR3 is CASRWTFSNSPLHF. The CDR3 DNA is TGTGCCAGCAGGTGGACATTTTCTAATTCACCCCTCCACTTT.

DNA for the CDR3: TGCGCCAGCAGCCAAGAGGGACTAGCCGCTGAGCAGTTCTTC. This sequence encodes CASSQEGLAAEQFF. The chain is built from TRBV4-1 and TRBJ2-1, with 9 bases matching TRBD2. This CDR3 region has 14 residues. Trimming at V came to 0 bases and at J to 9 bases, leaving 3 bases not matched to a gene. CDR1 is MGHRA and CDR2 is YSYEKL in the germline V gene.

CDR3 nucleotide sequence: TGTGCCAGCAGCCCTTCGCCGGACAGTTTTGAAAAACTGTTTTTT. Its protein is CASSPSPDSFEKLFF. The V and J genes are TRBV9 and TRBJ1-4; tentative D call: TRBD1 (6 bases). Trimming shortened V by 4 bases and J by 7 bases, and 17 bases separated the two germline ends. The CDR3 has 15 residues. CDR1 SGDLS and CDR2 YYNGEE come from the germline V gene.

In its sample, this clone was seen a few times. This rearrangement joins TRBV10-3 to TRBJ1-3; D not certain. CDR3 length equals 13 residues. Germline CDR1 reads ENHRY; CDR2 reads SYGVKD. V was pared by 0 bases and J by 4 bases, with 4 bases between. This CDR3 is CAISESIGNTIYF. CDR3 coding DNA: TGTGCCATCAGTGAGTCCATCGGAAACACCATATATTTT.

V usage is TRBV5-8 and J usage is TRBJ1-1; TRBD1 matches 10 bases. Germline V gene lookup returns CDR1 SGHTS and CDR2 YDEGEE. The CDR3 runs 13 residues. V dropped 4 bases and J dropped 8; count of bases not matched to a gene: 5. The chain's CDR3 is CASSTDRGGEAFF. CDR3 nucleotides: TGTGCCAGCAGCACGGACAGGGGGGGCGAAGCTTTCTTT.

J is TRBJ2-1 and V is TRBV20-1, with TRBD2 identical over 11 bases. Trimming at V came to 3 bases and at J to 2 bases, leaving 3 bases not matched to a gene. The CDR3 loop spans 15 amino acids. CDR1 is DFQATT, CDR2 SNEGSKA, per germline (reference sequence). As DNA, the CDR3 is TGCAGTGCTAGTAGCGGGGGGGCCCCCTACAATGAGCAGTTCTTC. It translates to CSASSGGAPYNEQFF.

This clone was seen just once. The chain couples TRBV5-6 to TRBJ1-4; a weak D match, TRBD1 (6 bases). CDR1 is SGHDT, CDR2 YYEEEE, per germline. This CDR3 comprises 14 residues. V shed 1 base and J shed 6 bases, with 10 bases lying between them. The CDR3 protein is CASSLWGQDEKLFF. In DNA, the CDR3 is TGTGCCAGCAGCTTGTGGGGGCAGGATGAAAAACTGTTTTTT.

This chain connects TRBV14 to TRBJ2-1; 14 bases map to TRBD2. The CDR3 covers 20 residues. CDR1 and CDR2 from the germline V gene are SGHDN and FVKESK. Losses at the gene ends were 4 bases for V and 4 bases for J; bases not matched to a gene: 15. The CDR3: CASSPRLAGGPFYLYNEQFF. As DNA, the CDR3 is TGTGCCAGCAGCCCCAGACTAGCGGGGGGGCCTTTTTATTTGTACAATGAGCAGTTCTTC.

This chain joins TRBV4-1 and TRBJ2-1; the match to TRBD1 covers 9 bases. After removal of 2 bases from V and 2 bases from J, the junction contained 7 bases not matched to a gene. The CDR3 runs 17 residues. Germline V CDR1 and CDR2: MGHRA, YSYEKL. CDR3 protein: CASSQTLQGATYNEQFF. For the CDR3, the DNA is TGCGCCAGCAGCCAAACGTTACAGGGGGCTACCTACAATGAGCAGTTCTTC.

The J gene is TRBJ2-7, the V gene TRBV3-1 (or the pseudogene TRBV3-2); D is perhaps TRBD2 (5 bases). CDR1 and CDR2 (germline): LGHDT, YNNKEL (reference sequence). Trimming took off 4 bases at V and 3 bases at J, with 7 bases between the two ends. The CDR3 has 12 residues. The CDR3 loop reads CASSRRGYEQYF. The CDR3 DNA is TGTGCCAGCAGCCGTCGGGGCTACGAGCAGTACTTC.

The rearrangement uses TRBV5-1 and TRBJ2-2; 8 nucleotides line up with TRBD2. The CDR3 runs 15 residues. Looked up from germline, CDR1 is SGHRS and CDR2 is YFSETQ. V was clipped by 1 base and J by 1 base; unmatched bases: 0. The CDR3 DNA is TGCGCCAGCAGCTTGAGCGGGGGGAACACCGGGGAGCTGTTTTTT. This sequence encodes CASSLSGGNTGELFF.

The gene calls are TRBV5-8 and TRBJ1-5; tentatively, D is TRBD1 (5 bases). The CDR3 spans 13 residues. The V end lost 10 bases, the J end lost 9 bases, and 20 bases lay between the germline ends. Germline-derived CDR1 and CDR2 are SGHTS and YDEGEE. Written as DNA, the CDR3 is TGTGCCCCCCAATACAGGCCCTCTGGGCCCCAGCATTTT. Translation: CAPQYRPSGPQHF.

The genes are TRBV12-5 and TRBJ2-5, with 10 positions matching TRBD2. Germline-derived CDR1 and CDR2 are LGHNT and FRNRAP. CDR3 length: 18 residues. Germline trimming cut 2 bases from V and 3 bases from J; bases unmatched to any gene: 12. The CDR3 loop is CASGLSSLSGGRKETQYF. DNA for the CDR3: TGTGCTAGTGGTTTGTCGAGCCTTAGCGGGGGGAGAAAAGAGACCCAGTACTTC.

V usage is TRBV11-2 and J usage is TRBJ1-1; 7 bases agree with TRBD1. This CDR3 is 16 amino acids long. Germline-derived CDR1 and CDR2 are SGHAT and FQNNGV. V lost 6 bases, J lost 1 base, and 11 bases stayed unmatched. This CDR3 reads CASRHYRGSPNTEAFF. In DNA form, the CDR3 reads TGTGCCAGCAGACACTACAGGGGCTCGCCGAACACTGAAGCTTTCTTT. Combining the CDR3 with reference TRBV11-2 and TRBJ1-1 gives the whole variable domain EAGVAQSPRYKIIEKRQSVAFWCNPISGHATLYWYQQILGQGPKLLIQFQNNGVVDDSQLPKDRFSAERLKGVDSTLKIQPAKLEDSAVYLCASRHYRGSPNTEAFFGQGTRLTVV.

There are a few counts of this clone. The gene calls are TRBV21-1 and TRBJ1-1; the D call of TRBD1 is as the table states it, not checked on the DNA. TRBV21-1 has pseudogene status. The CDR3 extends over 13 amino acids. CDR3 in amino acids: CASRRDISAEAFF. For the CDR3, the DNA is TGTGCCAGCAGAAGGGACATCAGCGCTGAAGCTTTCTTT.

This clone came up once. The DNA is left out, because the CDR3 cannot be placed on it with certainty; the CDR3 is given as TCRdb lists it. The chain recombines TRBV12-1 with TRBJ2-7; TRBD2 is the table's D call, not checked against the DNA. TRBV12-1 is reported as a pseudogene. A total of 18 residues make up the CDR3, ends included. The CDR3 loop reads CASSFGPGTSNGGSEQYV.

The rearrangement links TRBV5-1 to TRBJ1-1; 10 bases map to TRBD1. J gave up 5 bases and V 4 bases, and 11 bases lay outside the gene matches. Germline CDR1 reads SGHRS; CDR2 reads YFSETQ. This CDR3 has 16 amino acids. The CDR3 bases are TGCGCCAGCAGCCTTGGACAGGGGGAAGGGTCAACTGAAGCTTTCTTT. This sequence encodes CASSLGQGEGSTEAFF.

This chain joins TRBV15 and TRBJ2-2, with D hard to call. V dropped 4 bases and J dropped 4 bases, with 7 bases sitting between them. This CDR3 has 13 amino acids. Germline lookup yields CDR1 LNHNV and CDR2 YYDKDF (reference sequence). The CDR3 nucleotides are TGTGCCACCAGCATATCAGGCACCGGGGAGCTGTTTTTT. Protein sequence: CATSISGTGELFF.

J is TRBJ2-5 and V is TRBV6-5, with D tentatively TRBD2 (6 bases). Germline V gene data show CDR1 as MNHEY and CDR2 as SVGAGI. V lost 4 bases to trimming and J lost 5 bases, with 17 bases between them. CDR3 length equals 15 residues. CDR3 in DNA: TGTGCCAGCAGTTTGGGGACTGGGACCCGGGAGACCCAGTACTTC. Its protein product is CASSLGTGTRETQYF.

The chain is built from TRBV18 and TRBJ1-2; 11 bases match TRBD1. This CDR3 has 14 residues. CDR1 is KGHSH, CDR2 LQKENI, per germline. V was clipped by 3 bases and J by 3 bases; unmatched bases: 0. The chain's CDR3 is CASSPGQGDYGYTF. The CDR3, as DNA: TGTGCCAGCTCACCGGGACAGGGGGACTATGGCTACACCTTC.

The chain recombines TRBV2 with TRBJ2-2; TRBD2 matches 9 bases. Germline trimming cut 3 bases from V and 5 bases from J; bases unmatched to any gene: 1. This CDR3 is 14 amino acids long. Germline assignment: CDR1 SNHLY and CDR2 FYNNEI. The CDR3 DNA reads as TGTGCCAGCAGTGATGGACTAGCGACCGGGGAGCTGTTTTTT. It is translated as CASSDGLATGELFF.

The chain uses TRBV6-1 and TRBJ1-5; no firm D call. Germline CDR1 MNHNS, CDR2 SASEGT. V gave up 2 bases and J gave up 7 bases, with 6 bases separating them. The CDR3 has 12 residues. Written as DNA, the CDR3 is TGTGCCAGCAGTGAATGGCGGCAGCCCCAGCATTTT. As protein: CASSEWRQPQHF.

The gene calls are TRBV19 and TRBJ2-1; unclear D gene. This CDR3 has 17 amino acids. The ends were cut back, 5 bases at V and 5 bases at J, with 22 bases in the middle. Germline V gives CDR1 LNHDA, CDR2 SQIVND (reference sequence). The CDR3 DNA reads as TGTGCCAGTAGTCACTCCAATTCCCCCAGGTCCCACAATGAGCAGTTCTTC. This translates into CASSHSNSPRSHNEQFF.

The rearrangement joins TRBV25-1 to TRBJ1-2, with 10 nucleotides matching TRBD1. V trimming: 10 bases; J trimming: 1 base; junction bases outside the gene matches: 18. The CDR3 totals 18 residues. CDR1 is MGHDK, CDR2 SYGVNS, per germline. CDR3 region: CATKDRSGTGDINYGYTF. DNA for the CDR3: TGTGCCACCAAGGACCGATCCGGGACAGGGGACATTAACTATGGCTACACCTTC.

Turning to this clone: Other DNA sequences within the sample encode an identical CDR3. The chain recombines TRBV2 with TRBJ2-5; 9 bases match TRBD1. J gave up 6 bases and V 7 bases, and 3 bases lay outside the gene matches. Germline CDR1 and CDR2: SNHLY and FYNNEI. This CDR3 spans 12 amino acids. The CDR3: CASTGQGKTQYF. CDR3 nucleotides: TGTGCCAGCACAGGACAGGGGAAGACCCAGTACTTC.

The chain is built from TRBV13 and TRBJ1-4; D unclear. Per the germline V gene, CDR1 is PRHDT and CDR2 is FYEKMQ (reference sequence). Trimming stripped 5 bases from V and 3 bases from J, with 10 bases between. The CDR3 contains 14 residues. The CDR3 loop is CASSTGIPNEKLFF. CDR3 bases: TGTGCCAGCAGCACCGGGATACCTAATGAAAAACTGTTTTTT.

The gene calls are TRBV24-1 and TRBJ2-3, with D possibly TRBD1 on 6 matching bases. V was shortened by 9 bases and J by 2 bases, with 11 bases between the two germline ends. Germline CDR1 KGHDR, CDR2 SFDVKD. The CDR3 is made up of 13 amino acids. The CDR3: CATGQGPTDTQYF. The CDR3 DNA reads as TGTGCCACCGGGCAGGGGCCCACAGATACGCAGTATTTT.

This chain uses TRBV7-9 with TRBJ2-1; possibly TRBD1 for D (7 bases). Germline CDR1 and CDR2: SEHNR and FQNEAQ (reference sequence). This CDR3 contains 16 residues. The V end was cut by 6 bases, the J end by 4 bases, with 19 bases between. The CDR3 loop is CASRLLGQGGYNEQFF. The CDR3 coding sequence is TGTGCCAGCAGGCTCTTAGGGCAGGGGGGATACAATGAGCAGTTCTTC. The whole variable domain, remainder taken from reference TRBV7-9 and TRBJ2-1, is DTGVSQNPRHKITKRGQNVTFRCDPISEHNRLYWYRQTLGQGPEFLTYFQNEAQLEKSRLLSDRFSAERPKGSFSTLEIQRTEQGDSAMYLCASRLLGQGGYNEQFFGPGTRLTVL.